Listed below are T cell receptor beta chains from one sample, sequenced in a study of regulatory T cells in long-lasting Graves disease. Each CDR3 protein is one row after TCRdb ran MiXCR on the multiplex PCR reads. The repertoire holds hundreds of thousands of distinct CDR3 sequences, less than 25% seen once, with less than 9% in the top ten. The input for sequencing was peripheral blood mononuclear cells (PBMCs), taken when the disease was refractory, from a patient treated with antithyroid drugs. The receptors were gathered from a female donor with Graves disease. CDR3s include the opening cysteine and the closing phenylalanine or tryptophan. A D gene is named only where the DNA matches it firmly. The size field is filled for only some rows; it gives once, few, many or a size class.

V gene: TRBV3-1
clone size: many
J gene: TRBJ2-7
D gene: -
CDR3 DNA: TGTGCCAGCAGCCAAGAGTGGGGCGGACAGTACGAGCAGTACTTC
CDR3 protein: CASSQEWGGQYEQYF

V gene: TRBV11-1
clone size: many
J gene: TRBJ2-7
D gene: -
CDR3 DNA: TGTGCCAGCCGGGACAAACCCTCCTACGAGCAGTACTTC
CDR3 protein: CASRDKPSYEQYF

V gene: TRBV19
clone size: -
J gene: TRBJ2-1
D gene: TRBD1
CDR3 DNA: TGTGCCAGTAGTACGGGACAGGCCTACAATGAGCAGTTCTTC
CDR3 protein: CASSTGQAYNEQFF

V gene: TRBV11-1
clone size: many
J gene: TRBJ1-2
D gene: TRBD1
CDR3 DNA: TGTGCCAGCAGCTTAACAGGGGAGTTTGGCTACACCTTC
CDR3 protein: CASSLTGEFGYTF

V gene: TRBV14
clone size: few
J gene: TRBJ2-7
D gene: -
CDR3 DNA: TGTGCCAGCAGCCAAAGAGGTTTAGCAATCTACGAGCAGTACTTC
CDR3 protein: CASSQRGLAIYEQYF

V gene: TRBV29-1
clone size: many
J gene: TRBJ1-2
D gene: TRBD1
CDR3 DNA: TGCAGCGTTAACCGCCAGGGGGCCTATGGCTACACCTTC
CDR3 protein: CSVNRQGAYGYTF

V gene: TRBV2
clone size: many
J gene: TRBJ1-5
D gene: -
CDR3 DNA: TGTGCCAGCAGTCCTGACACGGGAGGAAATCAGCCCCAGCATTTT
CDR3 protein: CASSPDTGGNQPQHF

V gene: TRBV6-1
clone size: -
J gene: TRBJ1-3
D gene: -
CDR3 DNA: TGTGCCAGCAGCCCCCGGGGGGGGGCTGGAAACACCATATATTTT
CDR3 protein: CASSPRGGAGNTIYF

V gene: TRBV24-1
clone size: -
J gene: TRBJ1-1
D gene: -
CDR3 DNA: TGTGCCACCAGTGATCCCGCCAGGGGATGGGTCTTT
CDR3 protein: CATSDPARGWVF

V gene: TRBV11-1
clone size: many
J gene: TRBJ2-3
D gene: -
CDR3 DNA: TGTGCCAGCAGCTTTTGGCGGAAAAGCACAGATACGCAGTATTTT
CDR3 protein: CASSFWRKSTDTQYF

V gene: TRBV4-2
clone size: few
J gene: TRBJ1-2
D gene: TRBD1
CDR3 DNA: TGTGCCAGCAGCCAAGATTCAAACGACAGGGGAAAAAGTGGCTACACCTTC
CDR3 protein: CASSQDSNDRGKSGYTF

V gene: TRBV28
clone size: few
J gene: TRBJ1-5
D gene: -
CDR3 DNA: TGTGCCAGCACCCTTCCCTCGGGCCAGCCCCAGCATTTT
CDR3 protein: CASTLPSGQPQHF

V gene: TRBV7-8
clone size: many
J gene: TRBJ2-7
D gene: -
CDR3 DNA: TGTGCCAGCAGCCCACGCGAATACGAGCAGTACTTC
CDR3 protein: CASSPREYEQYF

V gene: TRBV27
clone size: many
J gene: TRBJ1-5
D gene: TRBD1
CDR3 DNA: TGTGCCAGCAGTGACACGACAGGGGTAGGCAATCAGCCCCAGCATTTT
CDR3 protein: CASSDTTGVGNQPQHF

V gene: TRBV10-3
clone size: many
J gene: TRBJ1-4
D gene: -
CDR3 DNA: TGTGCCACAAGAGACCAGACAGATAATGAAAAACTGTTTTTT
CDR3 protein: CATRDQTDNEKLFF

V gene: TRBV28
clone size: many
J gene: TRBJ2-7
D gene: TRBD1
CDR3 DNA: TGTGCCAGCAGCCTAAAACAGGGGGTCACCTACGAGCAGTACTTC
CDR3 protein: CASSLKQGVTYEQYF

V gene: TRBV4-1
clone size: -
J gene: TRBJ1-5
D gene: -
CDR3 DNA: TGCGCCAGCAGCCAAGGGGTATCAAATCAGCCCCAGCATTTT
CDR3 protein: CASSQGVSNQPQHF

V gene: TRBV11-2
clone size: -
J gene: TRBJ2-5
D gene: -
CDR3 DNA: TGTGCCAGCAGCCCCCCAAGTCTGGGAGAGACCCAGTACTTC
CDR3 protein: CASSPPSLGETQYF

V gene: TRBV28
clone size: many
J gene: TRBJ2-5
D gene: -
CDR3 DNA: TGTGCCAGCAGCTTAGCGTCCCAAGAGACCCAGTACTTC
CDR3 protein: CASSLASQETQYF

V gene: TRBV3-1
clone size: few
J gene: TRBJ1-1
D gene: -
CDR3 DNA: TGTGCCAGCAGCCGTAGAAAAGGGGGCACTGAAGCTTTCTTT
CDR3 protein: CASSRRKGGTEAFF

V gene: TRBV12-3/TRBV12-4
clone size: few
J gene: TRBJ2-3
D gene: -
CDR3 DNA: TGTGCCAGCACTCTAAGCACAGATACGCAGTATTTT
CDR3 protein: CASTLSTDTQYF

V gene: TRBV5-1
clone size: -
J gene: TRBJ1-1
D gene: -
CDR3 DNA: TGCGCCAGCAGCTTGGCCCAGGGAACTGAAGCTCTCTTT
CDR3 protein: CASSLAQGTEALF

V gene: TRBV4-1
clone size: -
J gene: TRBJ2-7
D gene: -
CDR3 DNA: TGCGCCAGCAGCCAGGGCGCCGGGCTGTCCCACGAGCAGTACTTC
CDR3 protein: CASSQGAGLSHEQYF

V gene: TRBV27
clone size: -
J gene: TRBJ2-7
D gene: -
CDR3 DNA: TGTGCCAGCAGTTTATACAGGTACCACTACGAGCAGTACTTC
CDR3 protein: CASSLYRYHYEQYF

V gene: TRBV19
clone size: -
J gene: TRBJ1-3
D gene: -
CDR3 DNA: TGTGCCACCTCAGCTGGAAACACCATATATTTT
CDR3 protein: CATSAGNTIYF

V gene: TRBV28
clone size: -
J gene: TRBJ1-5
D gene: TRBD1
CDR3 DNA: TGTGCCAGCAGTTTCGGACAGGGTGTTCAGCCCCAGCATTTT
CDR3 protein: CASSFGQGVQPQHF

V gene: TRBV7-3
clone size: -
J gene: TRBJ1-3
D gene: -
CDR3 DNA: TGTGCCAGCAGCTCCACAGGGTATTCTGGAAACACCATATATTTT
CDR3 protein: CASSSTGYSGNTIYF

V gene: TRBV12-3/TRBV12-4
clone size: few
J gene: TRBJ2-2
D gene: -
CDR3 DNA: TGTGCCAGCACTCGGGGAGCCGGGGAGCTGTTTTTT
CDR3 protein: CASTRGAGELFF

V gene: TRBV15
clone size: -
J gene: TRBJ2-7
D gene: -
CDR3 DNA: TGTGCCACCAGCAGAGTCCCGGAGCCATCCTACGAGCAGTACTTC
CDR3 protein: CATSRVPEPSYEQYF

V gene: TRBV11-3
clone size: few
J gene: TRBJ2-3
D gene: -
CDR3 DNA: TGTGCCAGCAGCTTTGGTCCAGGGGTAGATACGCAGTATTTT
CDR3 protein: CASSFGPGVDTQYF

V gene: TRBV2
clone size: -
J gene: TRBJ2-1
D gene: -
CDR3 DNA: TGTGCCAGCAATTCAGCTTACAATGAGCAGTTCTTC
CDR3 protein: CASNSAYNEQFF

V gene: TRBV6-2/TRBV6-3
clone size: -
J gene: TRBJ2-1
D gene: -
CDR3 DNA: TGTGCCAGCAGTGAAAGCGGGGGACAGCCCTACAATGAGCAGTTCTTC
CDR3 protein: CASSESGGQPYNEQFF

V gene: TRBV12-3/TRBV12-4
clone size: -
J gene: TRBJ2-1
D gene: -
CDR3 DNA: TGTGCCAGCAGTTTAACCCATGAGCAGTTCTTC
CDR3 protein: CASSLTHEQFF

V gene: TRBV2
clone size: many
J gene: TRBJ2-4
D gene: -
CDR3 DNA: TGTGCCAGCAGTGAGTTGGGCACCATAGCCAAAAACATTCAGTACTTC
CDR3 protein: CASSELGTIAKNIQYF

V gene: TRBV24-1
clone size: -
J gene: TRBJ2-7
D gene: TRBD2
CDR3 DNA: TGTGCCACCAGTGATTCTAGCGGGAGATGGGACGAGCAGTACTTC
CDR3 protein: CATSDSSGRWDEQYF

V gene: TRBV2
clone size: -
J gene: TRBJ1-5
D gene: -
CDR3 DNA: TGTGCCAGCAGTGAACCCCAAAGGCAGGTTGGCCAGCCCCAGCATTTT
CDR3 protein: CASSEPQRQVGQPQHF